This T cell receptor beta chain is from a study of T cell responses to AZD1222 COVID-19 vaccine (dated by TCRdb to the early 2020s). As for the study more broadly: AZD1222 recipients with second doses at about 4 weeks or about 12 weeks were pooled, because spike-specific TCR depth and breadth did not differ between schedules. TCR sequencing covered roughly 230 trial participants: approximately 200 given two doses of AZD1222 and about 26 given two doses of MenACWY control vaccine. Trial participants were enrolled by age into subgroups of 18-55, 56-69 and 70-plus years, and around 150, 28 and 57 TCR-sequenced participants, respectively, were included in these subgroups. The paper as a whole reports these results and caveats: Vaccine-associated CD4 TCRs spanned the whole spike protein, with dominant responses in regions 160-218 and 743-854. In the small 56-69-year group, the increase in depth fell short of significance, most likely because of low power. After two AZD1222 doses, spike-specific TCR breadth and depth were significantly higher than at day 0 and than in MenACWY recipients. Conclusions about previously exposed vaccinees were limited because only six or seven AZD1222 recipients were SARS-CoV-2 seropositive at baseline. Because no day 14 peak-response samples were available, repertoires were characterized only after the peak T cell response. Reportedly, almost half of the unique spike-specific TCRs recognized epitopes lying outside the regions that are mutated in the B.1.351 and B.1.1.7 variants. Participants were mostly white British and included more females than males, and it was suggested by the authors that clonal diversity may have been underestimated.

The CDR3 regions of human TCRbeta chains were analyzed by immunosequencing. Per the source publication's procedure: Repertoire TCRs were matched against a reference library of SARS-CoV-2-specific TCRs generated with the MIRA antigen-specificity platform. Breadth was defined as the fraction of unique TCRs that were SARS-CoV-2-associated, and depth was defined as the fraction of total T cells that were SARS-CoV-2-associated. Using the MIRA data, every spike-specific TCR was mapped to the spike region that the TCR reacted to and assigned to either a CD4 or a CD8 class. Log10-transformed breadth and depth values were compared by one-way ANOVA with Sidak's multiple comparisons tests. The source is immuneACCESS, and TCRdb retained only in-frame sequences with V and J called. Part of the clones is not carried over; for the studies checked, unresolved V genes explain less than half of this, and the remainder is unexplained. V, J and clone size are taken as reported in that table, and D and trimming were inferred from the DNA itself. Within this sample are around 63,000 clones, with about 85% of them counted one time only. The top ten clones comprise roughly 18% of the sample.

In the case of this clone: The clone's antigen remains unknown. The record has no base qualities; no much larger clone is one base away.

Taken from cysteine to phenylalanine, the CDR3 has 12 residues. Only CDR3 DNA remains: 36 bases, in frame from the first base. According to the germline V gene (reference sequence), CDR1 reads LGHDT and CDR2 reads YNNKEL. V is cut by 2 bases and J by 0 bases, and the space between the germline ends is 1 base. The time point label, read with the paper, signifies: baseline before first vaccination. Vaccinee samples were obtained from the UK trials COV001 and COV002, which included a single-blind randomized controlled phase 2/3 trial of AZD1222 (ChAdOx1 nCoV-19) in healthy adults. For TCRbeta chain sequencing, PBMC samples from trial participants were taken at day 0 and at day 28 after the second dose.

This receptor was taken from an adult in good health. Rearrangement joined TRBV3-1 (or the pseudogene TRBV3-2) to TRBJ1-1, with the D gene call left open. This material consisted of peripheral blood, taken on day 0 of AZD1222 vaccination. CDR3 reads: CASSQLNTEAFF. The DNA sequence follows: TGTGCCAGCAGCCAATTGAACACTGAAGCTTTCTTT.